A single sample gave rise to the 17 T cell receptor beta chains below, sequenced in a study of T cells in Graves' hyperthyroidism and ophthalmopathy. Amplification of TCR beta CDR3 regions used RNA as the template. First-round RT-PCR with HTBI primers amplified the TCR CDR3 region. TCRdb called the multiplex PCR reads again in MiXCR, with one record for every CDR3 protein. The profile covers a few hundred thousand distinct CDR3 sequences, with approximately 16% appearing a single time and 30% to 35% taken by the ten largest. The sequencing sample was made of blood. Receptors were obtained from a woman between 50 and 59 years old with Graves' hyperthyroidism that later progressed to Graves' ophthalmopathy.

This clonotype was recorded at least ten times. This chain uses TRBV7-9 with TRBJ2-7; 13 bases match TRBD2. The CDR3 loop spans 15 amino acids. Germline V gives CDR1 SEHNR, CDR2 FQNEAQ (reference sequence). Unmatched junction bases numbered 8, after V lost 5 bases and J lost 7 bases. The CDR3, as DNA: TGTGCCAGCAGCCCCAGGACTAGCGGGAGTACTGAGCAGTACTTC. Its protein is CASSPRTSGSTEQYF.

This clonotype has ten or more counts. The rearrangement joins TRBV9 to TRBJ1-1, with TRBD1 identical over 9 bases. The CDR3 extends over 16 amino acids. With V trimmed by 3 bases and J by 7 bases, 13 bases remained unmatched. Germline values: CDR1 SGDLS, CDR2 YYNGEE. In DNA form, the CDR3 reads TGTGCCAGCAGCGCCCGGGGACAGGGAGGCTACGGTGAAGCTTTCTTT. As protein: CASSARGQGGYGEAFF.

The rearrangement uses TRBV4-1 and TRBJ2-7; no definite D call. V lost 4 bases, J lost 6 bases, and 13 bases lay in between. From germline, CDR1 is MGHRA and CDR2 YSYEKL. There are 13 residues in the CDR3. This chain's CDR3 is CASSLMDQLEQYF. The CDR3 region has the DNA TGCGCCAGCAGCCTGATGGACCAACTCGAGCAGTACTTC.

In its sample, this clonotype was seen many times. The chain combines TRBV20-1 with TRBJ2-1, with D perhaps TRBD2 (7 bases). The V end was cut by 0 bases, the J end by 3 bases, with 12 bases between. Germline V gene sequence: CDR1 DFQATT, CDR2 SNEGSKA (reference sequence). This CDR3 comprises 15 residues. In DNA, the CDR3 is TGCAGTGCTAGAGAAAGGGGGGGGAACTACAATGAGCAGTTCTTC. Translated: CSARERGGNYNEQFF.

This clonotype was seen at least ten times. The J gene is TRBJ2-2, the V gene TRBV20-1; tentative D call: TRBD2 (5 bases). Between the trimmed V and J ends, which lost 5 bases and 6 bases, there was a span of 10 bases. Looked up from germline, CDR1 is DFQATT and CDR2 is SNEGSKA (reference sequence). This CDR3 is built from 12 residues. The CDR3 is CSAPVEAGELFF. CDR3 DNA sequence: TGCAGTGCTCCCGTGGAGGCCGGGGAGCTGTTTTTT.

This clonotype was observed many times. The rearrangement uses TRBV7-9 and TRBJ1-1; TRBD1 aligns across 8 bases. J was trimmed by 1 base and V by 5 bases; bases with no gene match: 6. The germline V gene has CDR1 SEHNR and CDR2 FQNEAQ (reference sequence). The CDR3 runs 15 residues. CDR3 nucleotide sequence: TGTGCCAGCAGCGATCTCGGACAGGGGAACACTGAAGCTTTCTTT. The encoded protein is CASSDLGQGNTEAFF.

This clonotype has at least ten counts. V usage is TRBV2 and J usage is TRBJ2-7; the match to TRBD1 covers 7 bases. Germline loops: CDR1 SNHLY, CDR2 FYNNEI. V lost 6 bases to trimming and J lost 9 bases; unmatched junction nucleotides: 8. The CDR3 has 12 residues. The DNA for the CDR3 is TGTGCCAGCAGCCAAAACAGGGGTGGGCAGTACTTC. Translating gives CASSQNRGGQYF.

The genes are TRBV9 and TRBJ2-3; the match to TRBD1 covers 7 bases. V trimming: 3 bases; J trimming: 1 base; junction bases outside the gene matches: 5. CDR3 length equals 15 residues. The germline CDR1 and CDR2 sequences are SGDLS and YYNGEE. This chain's CDR3 is CASSAWDRRTDTQYF. Here the CDR3 DNA reads TGTGCCAGCAGCGCCTGGGACAGACGCACAGATACGCAGTATTTT.

V gene TRBV10-1 combines with J gene TRBJ1-2; 7 nucleotides line up with TRBD1. The germline V gene has CDR1 WNHNN and CDR2 SYGVQD (reference sequence). Trimming removed 7 bases from V and 2 bases from J; junction bases left unmatched: 10. The CDR3 sequence is 15 residues long. CDR3 in amino acids: CASKIVNRGNYGYTF. The CDR3 DNA follows: TGCGCCAGCAAAATCGTAAACAGGGGCAACTATGGCTACACCTTC.

This clonotype was seen more than once but under ten times. V and J are TRBV18 and TRBJ2-5, with D possibly being TRBD1 (6 bases). Germline CDR1 is KGHSH and CDR2 is LQKENI. The length of the CDR3 is 14 residues. V lost 0 bases and J lost 7, with 12 bases in between. The CDR3 here is CASSPPNRVGTQYF. CDR3 nucleotide sequence: TGTGCCAGCTCACCACCCAACAGGGTTGGGACCCAGTACTTC.

This clonotype occurred a few times. A read error may be the cause here, since a much bigger clone is one base away. The rearrangement links TRBV6-1 to TRBJ2-5; the D is unclear. V was clipped by 4 bases and J by 3 bases, with 12 bases between them. Germline-derived CDR1 and CDR2 are MNHNS and SASEGT. This CDR3 has 14 residues. This CDR3 reads CASSATTIEETQYF. CDR3 in DNA: TGTGCCAGCAGTGCGACAACGATCGAAGAGACCCAGTACTTC.

The chain is built from TRBV19 and TRBJ1-1; weak D call: TRBD1 (6 bases). This CDR3 contains 12 residues. Germline V lookup: CDR1 LNHDA, CDR2 SQIVND (reference sequence). Trimming left V 3 bases short and J 8 bases short, with 10 bases between. The CDR3 bases are TGTGCCAGTAGTATTACAGGGACCGAAGCTTTCTTT. This sequence encodes CASSITGTEAFF.

This clonotype was seen repeatedly, ten times or more. The chain recombines TRBV11-3 with TRBJ2-1, with D possibly TRBD2 on 5 matching bases. Between the trimmed V and J ends, which lost 3 bases and 5 bases, there was a span of 11 bases. The CDR3 runs to 14 residues. Germline values: CDR1 SGHNT, CDR2 YENEEA. The CDR3: CASSFYSEHNEQFF. CDR3 sequence (DNA): TGTGCCAGCAGCTTCTATAGCGAACACAATGAGCAGTTCTTC.

The V call is TRBV2, the J call TRBJ2-3; no definite D call. This CDR3 region has 13 residues. CDR1 and CDR2 (germline): SNHLY, FYNNEI. Trimming left V 5 bases short and J 7 bases short, with 13 bases between. DNA of the CDR3: TGTGCCAGCAGTCCGACTCCGGGTTATACGCAGTATTTT. This codes for CASSPTPGYTQYF.

The table lists this clonotype with many counts. The chain uses TRBV30 and TRBJ2-1; D gene uncertain. The CDR3 runs 13 residues. Trimming stripped 2 bases from V and 3 bases from J, with 8 bases between. Germline lookup yields CDR1 GTSNPN and CDR2 SVGIG (reference sequence). Here the CDR3 reads CAWSRLLYNEQFF. DNA of the CDR3: TGTGCCTGGAGTCGGCTACTCTACAATGAGCAGTTCTTC.

The chain has TRBV19 and TRBJ2-6; 8 positions agree with TRBD2. CDR1 and CDR2 from the germline V gene are LNHDA and SQIVND (reference sequence). This CDR3 is 18 amino acids long. J lost 4 bases, V lost 1 base, and 9 bases had no gene match. The CDR3 loop reads CASSIVSSGNSGANVLTF. DNA of the CDR3: TGTGCCAGTAGTATAGTTAGTAGCGGGAACTCCGGGGCCAACGTCCTGACTTTC.

The chain is built from TRBV28 and TRBJ1-2, with a weak D call TRBD1 (6 bases). The CDR3 spans 16 residues. CDR1 and CDR2 from the germline V gene are MDHEN and SYDVKM. The V gene lost 3 bases and the J gene lost 7 bases, with 21 bases spanning the gap. CDR3 bases: TGTGCCAGCAGTTTGGGCGCAGGGGCGAGACTAGGTGGCTACACCTTC. Translated: CASSLGAGARLGGYTF.